These 15 T cell receptor beta chains came from one sample sequenced in a study of cytomegalovirus exposure and HLA in healthy donors. It was with 60 Vbeta and 13 Jbeta primers that the PCR ran. Produced via immunoSEQ multiplex PCR; TCRdb's table is partial and in-frame only. Counted here are about 160,000 clones, approximately 80% occurring once; the ten biggest clones make up 1.2%. The specimen sequenced was PBMCs. All receptors come from a boy aged 2 to 9 in good health and CMV-seronegative.

The chain combines TRBV29-1 with TRBJ1-2; 7 positions match TRBD1. The CDR3 extends over 12 amino acids. Trimming at V came to 2 bases and at J to 13 bases, leaving 10 bases not matched to a gene. Looked up from germline, CDR1 is SQVTM and CDR2 is ANQGSEA. The CDR3 loop is CSVEKTGSPSTF. The CDR3 nucleotides read TGCAGCGTTGAAAAGACAGGGTCTCCCAGCACCTTC.

This chain uses TRBV11-2 with TRBJ2-7; possible D gene TRBD1, 5 bases. Trimming stripped 5 bases from V and 3 bases from J, with 8 bases between. The germline V gene has CDR1 SGHAT and CDR2 FQNNGV. This CDR3 has 12 amino acids. CDR3 DNA: TGTGCCAGCAGCCGCGACAGCTACGAGCAGTACTTC. Amino acids: CASSRDSYEQYF. The full variable domain, in which reference TRBV11-2 and TRBJ2-7 provide the parts outside the CDR3, is EAGVAQSPRYKIIEKRQSVAFWCNPISGHATLYWYQQILGQGPKLLIQFQNNGVVDDSQLPKDRFSAERLKGVDSTLKIQPAKLEDSAVYLCASSRDSYEQYFGPGTRLTVT.

V usage is TRBV7-9 and J usage is TRBJ1-1; D perhaps matches TRBD1 (5 bases). V was pared by 3 bases and J by 1 base, with 18 bases between. Looked up from germline, CDR1 is SEHNR and CDR2 is FQNEAQ (reference sequence). CDR3 length: 17 residues. CDR3 sequence: CASSFSRQSGANTEAFF. Written as DNA, the CDR3 is TGTGCCAGCAGCTTCTCTCGACAGTCTGGAGCGAACACTGAAGCTTTCTTT.

The chain employs TRBV19 and TRBJ1-2; the D gene is possibly TRBD1 (6 bases). Per germline, CDR1 LNHDA and CDR2 SQIVND (reference sequence). V lost 7 bases and J lost 3, with 15 bases in between. The CDR3 totals 14 residues. Here the CDR3 reads CASTTGTNYYGYTF. For the CDR3, the DNA is TGTGCCAGTACAACCGGGACAAATTACTATGGCTACACCTTC.

The chain employs TRBV6-5 and TRBJ1-3; D gene unclear. Germline V CDR1 and CDR2: MNHEY, SVGAGI. The CDR3 has 15 residues. V was trimmed by 0 bases and J by 1 base, leaving 7 bases between them. The CDR3 region is CASSYSLTSGNTIYF. The CDR3 region has the DNA TGTGCCAGCAGTTACTCGCTTACTTCTGGAAACACCATATATTTT.

The genes are TRBV4-2 and TRBJ2-1, with 8 bases identical to TRBD1. Trimming at V came to 3 bases and at J to 7 bases, leaving 11 bases not matched to a gene. The CDR3 extends over 16 amino acids. Germline CDR1 and CDR2: LGHNA and YNFKEQ. CDR3 DNA sequence: TGTGCCAGCAGCCATGTCGCGCAGGGGGCTGGTAATGAGCAGTTCTTC. Its protein product is CASSHVAQGAGNEQFF.

CDR3 sequence (DNA): TGTGCCAGCAGCGTAGAGGCTAGCGGGGCCGGGGAGCTGTTTTTT. This encodes CASSVEASGAGELFF. The chain couples TRBV9 to TRBJ2-2; 9 bases map to TRBD2. Germline values: CDR1 SGDLS, CDR2 YYNGEE. This CDR3 is built from 15 residues. Trimming at V came to 0 bases and at J to 6 bases, leaving 3 bases not matched to a gene.

The chain has TRBV19 and TRBJ2-1; possible D gene TRBD2, 6 bases. V lost 4 bases, J lost 9 bases, and 22 bases lay in between. Germline V lookup: CDR1 LNHDA, CDR2 SQIVND (reference sequence). This CDR3 spans 16 amino acids. CDR3: CASSTSTGGRVFEQFF. The CDR3 DNA is TGTGCCAGTAGTACCTCAACCGGGGGACGTGTGTTTGAGCAGTTCTTC.

The V call is TRBV11-2, the J call TRBJ1-1; no clear D gene. V shed 3 bases and J shed 5 bases, with 10 bases lying between them. The CDR3 runs to 13 residues. The germline V gene has CDR1 SGHAT and CDR2 FQNNGV. This CDR3 reads CASSLVSRTEAFF. CDR3 nucleotide sequence: TGTGCCAGCAGCTTGGTCTCGAGGACTGAAGCTTTCTTT.

This chain uses TRBV19 with TRBJ1-2, with D hard to call. With 0 bases removed from V and 0 bases from J, the gap between germline ends came to 5 bases. The CDR3 runs to 14 residues. Germline V gene data show CDR1 as LNHDA and CDR2 as SQIVND (reference sequence). The CDR3, as DNA: TGTGCCAGTAGTATAGATGAGACTAACTATGGCTACACCTTC. The encoded protein is CASSIDETNYGYTF.

DNA of the CDR3: TGCAGTGGGACTAGTGGGAATGAGCAGTTCTTC. It yields the protein CSGTSGNEQFF. The chain is built from TRBV20-1 and TRBJ2-1; TRBD2 agrees at 7 bases. The trim removed 7 bases at V and 7 bases at J, leaving 4 bases unmatched. This CDR3 has 11 amino acids. Germline V gives CDR1 DFQATT, CDR2 SNEGSKA (reference sequence).

V and J are TRBV6-9 and TRBJ1-1; TRBD1 matches at 7 bases. This CDR3 spans 15 amino acids. Trimming cost V 1 base and J 1 base; bases outside gene matches: 3. Germline V CDR1 and CDR2: MNHGY, SVAAGI. DNA of the CDR3: TGTGCCAGCAGTTATTTGCGACAGGGGAACACTGAAGCTTTCTTT. Amino acids: CASSYLRQGNTEAFF.

This clone was seen a few times. This rearrangement joins TRBV29-1 to TRBJ2-7, with D possibly matching TRBD2 (6 bases). V lost 7 bases and J lost 2, with 12 bases in between. There are 12 residues in the CDR3. The germline CDR1 and CDR2 sequences are SQVTM and ANQGSEA. The DNA of the CDR3 is TGCAGCGCGTGGGACTCACCCTACGAGCAGTACGTC. This encodes CSAWDSPYEQYV.

The chain is built from TRBV4-3 and TRBJ2-5; D is unclear. From germline, CDR1 is LGHNA and CDR2 YSLEER. Trimming took 0 bases from V and 4 from J, leaving 6 bases between them. This CDR3 has 13 residues. The DNA for the CDR3 is TGCGCCAGCAGCCAAGATTCATCAGAGACCCAGTACTTC. Its protein is CASSQDSSETQYF.

The gene calls are TRBV5-6 and TRBJ2-7; possible D gene TRBD2, 6 bases. Germline assignment: CDR1 SGHDT and CDR2 YYEEEE. V dropped 0 bases and J dropped 2 bases, with 12 bases sitting between them. The CDR3 is 15 amino acids. CDR3 coding DNA: TGTGCCAGCAGCTTGGAGGGCGGGGCAGCCTACGAGCAGTACTTC. As protein: CASSLEGGAAYEQYF.